The clone carrying this TCR beta chain ranks as medium-sized. As yet, its antigen is unknown. In the source study's methods: In papillary thyroid cancer, a distant-metastasis classifier was built using CDR3 differences across clinicopathological groups. TCRdb reanalyzed the PCR reads with MiXCR. The V and J calls were determined by TCRdb, not by the authors. The sample lists about 15,000 clones; approximately 19% were seen once. V was trimmed by 8 bases and J by 8 bases, leaving 18 bases between them. The CDR3 is made up of 14 amino acids. The sample belongs to a study of metastatic and nonmetastatic thyroid tumors. About the research overall: Malignant and benign thyroid patients had repertoires compared in peripheral blood and tumor or nodule tissue.

Study-level points and caveats: Significantly higher TCR beta diversity was reportedly seen in malignant thyroid tumors than benign nodules, in blood and tumor.

No treatment of any kind had been given to any patient before thyroid surgery. Sequenced material: blood. This chain joins TRBV12-3 or TRBV12-4 and TRBJ1-4, with a weak D call TRBD1 (5 bases). This TCR was recovered from a female donor with papillary thyroid cancer or a benign thyroid nodule (not recorded which). Some clones in this sample may be carry-over from other donors' samples. This chain's CDR3 is CASARAGDPEKLFF. The DNA for the CDR3 is TGTGCCAGCGCTAGGGCGGGGGACCCCGAAAAACTGTTTTTT.